The 7 T cell receptor beta chains listed next were all sequenced from one sample in a study of beta chain features in type 1 diabetes. The sequenced template was cDNA made from the entire isolated RNA. Data came from immunoSEQ multiplex PCR; TCRdb stores just in-frame clones and leaves some out. The sample holds 300,000 to 350,000 clones; 7% to 9% are singletons and the top ten take around 0.45%. The material sequenced was central memory CD4+ T cells from blood. The source is a woman between 18 and 29 years old in good health.

This clone was seen a handful of times. V gene TRBV15 combines with J gene TRBJ2-3; the D is unclear. The CDR3 runs 13 residues. V lost 0 bases to trimming and J lost 6 bases, with 7 bases between them. Germline V gene data show CDR1 as LNHNV and CDR2 as YYDKDF (reference sequence). The CDR3 reads CATSRDIGDTQYF. DNA for the CDR3: TGTGCCACCAGCAGAGATATCGGTGATACGCAGTATTTT.

In its sample, this clone was seen a few times. The chain joins TRBV6-6 to TRBJ1-3; D may be TRBD1 (6 bases). This CDR3 is 14 amino acids long. Trimming removed 5 bases from V and 3 bases from J, with 11 bases in between. CDR1 is MNHNY, CDR2 SVGAGI, per germline (reference sequence). For the CDR3, the DNA is TGTGCCAGCAGTCCACAGGGATTTGGAAACACCATATATTTT. Translated: CASSPQGFGNTIYF.

V gene TRBV7-2 combines with J gene TRBJ2-7; D unclear. Germline CDR1 and CDR2: SGHTA and FQGNSA. The CDR3 spans 14 residues. V lost 0 bases to trimming and J lost 7 bases, with 13 bases between them. DNA of the CDR3: TGTGCCAGCAGCTTAGCGCCACCGGGTATAGAGCAGTACTTC. This codes for CASSLAPPGIEQYF.

For the CDR3, the DNA is TGTGCCATCGCCGGCGGGGACAGAGGTCAGCCCCAGCATTTT. It codes for CAIAGGDRGQPQHF. The rearrangement joins TRBV6-5 to TRBJ1-5; 7 positions match TRBD1. The CDR3 spans 14 residues. The junction had 12 bases not matched to a gene; V was cut back by 10 bases and J by 6 bases. From germline, CDR1 is MNHEY and CDR2 SVGAGI.

This clone was seen a handful of times. This chain uses TRBV28 with TRBJ1-2; 8 bases agree with TRBD1. J gave up 4 bases and V 7 bases, and 8 bases lay outside the gene matches. Germline-derived CDR1 and CDR2 are MDHEN and SYDVKM. This CDR3 region has 14 residues. The CDR3: CASTQGAGGYGYTF. CDR3 DNA: TGTGCCAGCACGCAGGGGGCCGGGGGCTATGGCTACACCTTC.

This sequence joins TRBV7-9 and TRBJ1-5; TRBD1 matches 9 bases. Germline lookup yields CDR1 SEHNR and CDR2 FQNEAQ (reference sequence). This CDR3 comprises 15 residues. Losses at the gene ends were 4 bases for V and 1 base for J; bases not matched to a gene: 2. CDR3 nucleotide sequence: TGTGCCAGCAGCTCACAGGGGGCCAGCAATCAGCCCCAGCATTTT. This translates into CASSSQGASNQPQHF. Full variable domain (missing parts from reference TRBV7-9 and TRBJ1-5): DTGVSQNPRHKITKRGQNVTFRCDPISEHNRLYWYRQTLGQGPEFLTYFQNEAQLEKSRLLSDRFSAERPKGSFSTLEIQRTEQGDSAMYLCASSSQGASNQPQHFGDGTRLSIL.

This clone has a handful of counts. CDR3 sequence: CASSLTRSSGEQFF. The CDR3 coding sequence is TGTGCCAGCAGCTTAACCCGGTCAAGCGGTGAGCAGTTCTTC. The chain combines TRBV7-8 with TRBJ2-1; possibly TRBD2 for D (5 bases). Per germline, CDR1 SGHVS and CDR2 FQNEAQ. Trimming pared 2 bases from V and 9 bases from J, leaving 14 bases between. The CDR3 length is 14 residues.